The 25 T cell receptor beta chains given below trace back to one sample, sequenced in a study of human T cells and chemical hapten exposure. The time point here: patch test 1, 2 weeks after DPC sensitization. Treatment here: therapeutic diphenylcyclopropenone sensitization with weekly scalp DPC. TCRdb re-derived calls from the RACE reads in MiXCR, one entry per CDR3 protein. The sample contains around 160,000 distinct CDR3 sequences, about 14% of which appear only once. The sample consisted of whole blood, taken in connection with sensitization to the hapten diphenylcyclopropenone (DPC). These receptor sequences come from a woman in her 30s with alopecia areata. Some clones in this sample may be carry-over from other donors' samples.

In this sample, this clonotype turned up a few times. V usage is TRBV29-1 and J usage is TRBJ2-3; 8 positions agree with TRBD2. The CDR3 consists of 15 residues. Per the germline V gene, CDR1 is SQVTM and CDR2 is ANQGSEA. V shed 0 bases, J shed 1 base, and the junction held 3 bases outside the gene matches. This CDR3 reads CSVEESGGRTDTQYF. The CDR3 nucleotides read TGCAGCGTTGAAGAAAGCGGGGGCCGCACAGATACGCAGTATTTT.

This clonotype appeared a few times. The V gene is TRBV3-1, the J gene TRBJ1-6; possibly TRBD1 for D (5 bases). This CDR3 is 13 amino acids long. CDR1 and CDR2 (germline): LGHDT, YNNKEL (reference sequence). Trimming left V 8 bases short and J 9 bases short, with 14 bases between. The DNA of the CDR3 is TGTGCCAGCGGGGGTGCGGTGGGTTCACCCCTCCACTTT. Protein product: CASGGAVGSPLHF.

The rearrangement joins TRBV28 to TRBJ2-1; TRBD2 matches at 9 bases. The CDR3 is 14 amino acids. Germline V gene lookup returns CDR1 MDHEN and CDR2 SYDVKM. Trimming took 6 bases from V and 9 from J; bases not matched to a gene: 9. DNA of the CDR3: TGTGCCAGCAGGGTGACTAGCGGTCAGGCTGAGCAGTTCTTC. This gives the protein CASRVTSGQAEQFF.

The chain uses TRBV2 and TRBJ2-5, with a possible D match to TRBD1 (5 bases). CDR1 is SNHLY, CDR2 FYNNEI, per germline. Trimming left V 6 bases short and J 3 bases short, with 11 bases between. The CDR3 is 13 residues long. The CDR3 DNA reads as TGTGCCAGCAGCCCCGACAGTGAAGAGACCCAGTACTTC. This gives the protein CASSPDSEETQYF.

The chain uses TRBV10-3 and TRBJ1-1; D gene unclear. V was cut by 6 bases and J by 5 bases, with 10 bases left in between. Germline CDR1 and CDR2: ENHRY and SYGVKD. The CDR3 extends over 12 amino acids. The CDR3 coding sequence is TGTGCCATCAGGGGTCAGAGAACTGAAGCTTTCTTT. It yields the protein CAIRGQRTEAFF.

This clonotype is categorized as medium-sized. The chain links TRBV4-3 to TRBJ1-5; no reliable D call. CDR1 is LGHNA and CDR2 is YSLEER in the germline V gene. The CDR3 runs to 15 residues. With 0 bases removed from V and 2 bases from J, the gap between germline ends came to 8 bases. The CDR3 spells CASSQDFSGNQPQHF. The CDR3 DNA is TGCGCCAGCAGCCAAGACTTCAGTGGCAATCAGCCCCAGCATTTT.

CDR3 DNA sequence: TGTGCCAGCAGCTTTCGACGCACAGATACGCAGTATTTT. Protein sequence: CASSFRRTDTQYF. This rearrangement joins TRBV7-8 to TRBJ2-3, with no clear D. From germline, CDR1 is SGHVS and CDR2 FQNEAQ. V was cut by 3 bases and J by 1 base, with 5 bases left in between. The CDR3 loop spans 13 amino acids.

V usage is TRBV6-9 and J usage is TRBJ2-7, with 7 positions matching TRBD1. Germline lookup yields CDR1 MNHGY and CDR2 SVAAGI. The junction had 13 bases not matched to a gene; V was cut back by 5 bases and J by 6 bases. The CDR3 loop spans 15 amino acids. In DNA form, the CDR3 reads TGTGCCAGCAGTATGCAGGCAGGGGGATGTTGCGAGCAGTACTTC. Protein: CASSMQAGGCCEQYF.

The rearrangement joins TRBV19 to TRBJ2-1; possible D gene TRBD2, 6 bases. The CDR3 consists of 16 residues. The V gene lost 4 bases and the J gene lost 0 bases, with 13 bases spanning the gap. Germline V gives CDR1 LNHDA, CDR2 SQIVND (reference sequence). CDR3 DNA sequence: TGTGCCAGTAGTAGACATCTAGCGTCCTCCTACAATGAGCAGTTCTTC. This gives the protein CASSRHLASSYNEQFF.

This clonotype was picked up a small number of times. V is TRBV20-1 and J is TRBJ1-1; D remains unclear. CDR1 is DFQATT, CDR2 SNEGSKA, per germline (reference sequence). This CDR3 comprises 16 residues. V gave up 0 bases and J gave up 3 bases, with 17 bases separating them. The DNA for the CDR3 is TGCAGTGCTAGAGATACCTGGATGGGCGTGGACACTGAAGCTTTCTTT. This gives the protein CSARDTWMGVDTEAFF.

This chain links TRBV7-6 with TRBJ1-4; maybe TRBD1 (5 bases). Germline values: CDR1 SGHVS, CDR2 FNYEAQ. V dropped 5 bases and J dropped 7 bases, with 14 bases sitting between them. The length of the CDR3 is 14 residues. CDR3: CASSPGDLPEKLFF. In nucleotides, the CDR3 is TGTGCCAGCAGCCCTGGGGACCTGCCTGAAAAACTGTTTTTT.

The V call is TRBV12-3 or TRBV12-4, the J call TRBJ2-7; 12 bases agree with TRBD2. The CDR3 length is 16 residues. The V gene end was trimmed by 6 bases and the J gene end by 6 bases; junction bases not matched to a gene: 12. The CDR3 region has the DNA TGTGCCAGCAGCTCAAGAGGACTAGCGGGATTGGGCGAGCAGTACTTC. This encodes CASSSRGLAGLGEQYF.

This clonotype was counted ten times or more. This rearrangement joins TRBV29-1 to TRBJ1-2; D is undetermined. This CDR3 region has 13 residues. V lost 3 bases and J lost 4, with 12 bases in between. Germline V gives CDR1 SQVTM, CDR2 ANQGSEA. CDR3 in DNA: TGCAGCGTTGAGGAGTTGCGGAGCTATGGCTACACCTTC. Translation gives CSVEELRSYGYTF.

The rearrangement uses TRBV29-1 and TRBJ2-7; D ambiguous. V dropped 3 bases and J dropped 3 bases, with 9 bases sitting between them. The CDR3 sequence is 12 residues long. Germline V gene data show CDR1 as SQVTM and CDR2 as ANQGSEA. CDR3 sequence (DNA): TGCAGCGTTGAGGTGCTGGGCTACGAGCAGTACTTC. Its protein is CSVEVLGYEQYF.

The table lists this clonotype with a few counts. J is TRBJ1-1 and V is TRBV20-1, with D maybe TRBD1 (5 bases). Germline V gene lookup returns CDR1 DFQATT and CDR2 SNEGSKA (reference sequence). The CDR3 covers 12 residues. Trimming cost V 5 bases and J 5 bases, with 12 bases left between them. The CDR3 sequence is CSAPPGGTEAFF. For the CDR3, the DNA is TGCAGTGCTCCGCCGGGGGGGACTGAAGCTTTCTTT.

The table lists this clonotype with a few counts. J is TRBJ2-1 and V is TRBV12-3 or TRBV12-4; TRBD2 matches at 12 bases. The CDR3 spans 15 residues. With 5 bases clipped from V and 7 bases from J, the junction kept 6 bases outside the gene matches. This CDR3 reads CASSPSGGARNEQFF. For the CDR3, the DNA is TGTGCCAGCAGTCCTAGCGGGGGGGCTCGAAATGAGCAGTTCTTC.

The chain links TRBV24-1 to TRBJ1-4; TRBD1 aligns across 7 bases. The CDR3 runs to 15 residues. The trim removed 3 bases at V and 7 bases at J, leaving 7 bases unmatched. Germline V gene lookup returns CDR1 KGHDR and CDR2 SFDVKD. The CDR3 protein is CATSDPTGDGEKLFF. As DNA, the CDR3 is TGTGCCACCAGTGATCCCACAGGGGATGGTGAAAAACTGTTTTTT.

This chain uses TRBV7-2 with TRBJ2-3; unclear D gene. V lost 5 bases to trimming and J lost 0 bases, with 6 bases between them. The CDR3 is made up of 13 amino acids. Germline assignment: CDR1 SGHTA and CDR2 FQGNSA. The CDR3 sequence is CASSAPSTDTQYF. The CDR3 DNA reads as TGTGCCAGCAGCGCCCCTAGCACAGATACGCAGTATTTT.

This clonotype has only a few counts. The chain joins TRBV6-6 to TRBJ1-1; tentatively, D is TRBD1 (5 bases). V was shortened by 5 bases and J by 7 bases, with 11 bases between the two germline ends. CDR1 is MNHNY and CDR2 is SVGAGI in the germline V gene (reference sequence). The CDR3 covers 12 residues. CDR3 nucleotides: TGTGCCAGCAGTCCTGGGACCTTTGAAGCTTTCTTT. Its translation: CASSPGTFEAFF.

V is TRBV6-5 and J is TRBJ1-1; no clear D. The V end lost 1 base, the J end lost 3 bases, and 6 bases lay between the germline ends. The germline V gene encodes CDR1 MNHEY and CDR2 SVGAGI. This CDR3 is built from 13 residues. The CDR3 bases are TGTGCCAGCAGTTACTACGGGGACACTGAAGCTTTCTTT. It yields the protein CASSYYGDTEAFF.

V usage is TRBV28 and J usage is TRBJ1-6; no clear D. V was trimmed by 11 bases and J by 0 bases, leaving 11 bases between them. Germline V gene sequence: CDR1 MDHEN, CDR2 SYDVKM. The CDR3 loop spans 14 amino acids. Here the CDR3 reads CASAWYSYNSPLHF. The CDR3 nucleotides are TGTGCCTCCGCGTGGTACTCCTATAATTCACCCCTCCACTTT.

This clonotype has more than one count but fewer than ten. V is TRBV3-1 and J is TRBJ2-1, with a possible D match to TRBD2 (5 bases). Trimming cost V 4 bases and J 0 bases, with 13 bases left between them. Germline assignment: CDR1 LGHDT and CDR2 YNNKEL (reference sequence). CDR3 length: 16 amino acids. The CDR3 region has the DNA TGTGCCAGCAGCCCCCGGGATGGTCGCTCCTACAATGAGCAGTTCTTC. Its translation: CASSPRDGRSYNEQFF.

This clonotype was found a few times. The rearrangement links TRBV6-1 to TRBJ1-1; unclear D gene. V dropped 1 base and J dropped 8 bases, with 5 bases sitting between them. This CDR3 spans 11 amino acids. Looked up from germline, CDR1 is MNHNS and CDR2 is SASEGT. CDR3: CASSEVGEAFF. In nucleotides, the CDR3 is TGTGCCAGCAGTGAAGTGGGAGAAGCTTTCTTT.

This rearrangement joins TRBV20-1 to TRBJ1-1; 7 bases are shared with TRBD1. Germline V gives CDR1 DFQATT, CDR2 SNEGSKA (reference sequence). The CDR3 has 13 residues. V dropped 5 bases and J dropped 2; count of bases not matched to a gene: 5. This CDR3 reads CSAGRQGNTEAFF. DNA for the CDR3: TGCAGTGCTGGGCGACAGGGAAACACTGAAGCTTTCTTT.

The V call is TRBV29-1, the J call TRBJ1-4, with D hard to call. Trimming removed 6 bases at V and 0 bases at J, with 14 bases between. From germline, CDR1 is SQVTM and CDR2 ANQGSEA. The CDR3 contains 15 residues. In DNA form, the CDR3 reads TGCAGCGTGTTTACAGCCGGTGCAACTAATGAAAAACTGTTTTTT. This gives the protein CSVFTAGATNEKLFF. Using reference TRBV29-1 and TRBJ1-4 for the parts outside the CDR3, the full variable domain is SAVISQKPSRDICQRGTSLTIQCQVDSQVTMMFWYRQQPGQSLTLIATANQGSEATYESGFVIDKFPISRPNLTFSTLTVSNMSPEDSSIYLCSVFTAGATNEKLFFGSGTQLSVL.